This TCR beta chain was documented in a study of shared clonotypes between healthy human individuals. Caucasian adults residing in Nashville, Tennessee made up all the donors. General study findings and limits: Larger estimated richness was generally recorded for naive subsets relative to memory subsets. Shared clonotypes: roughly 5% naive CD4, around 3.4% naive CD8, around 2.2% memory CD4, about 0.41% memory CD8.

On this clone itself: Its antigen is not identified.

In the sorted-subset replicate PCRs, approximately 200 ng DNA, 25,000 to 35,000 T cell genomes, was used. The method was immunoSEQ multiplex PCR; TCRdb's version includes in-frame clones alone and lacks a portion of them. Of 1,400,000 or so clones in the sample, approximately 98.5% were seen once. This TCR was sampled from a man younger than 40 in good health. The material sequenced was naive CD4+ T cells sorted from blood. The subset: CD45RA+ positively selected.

Here the CDR3 reads CASSFLAGGRREQYF. The CDR3 DNA reads TGTGCCAGCAGCTTCCTAGCGGGAGGGCGTCGAGAGCAGTACTTC. V and J are TRBV28 and TRBJ2-7, with 12 bases identical to TRBD2. The germline V gene encodes CDR1 MDHEN and CDR2 SYDVKM. The CDR3 is 15 residues long. The J segment lost 7 bases and the V segment lost 6 bases, leaving 10 bases of the junction unmatched.